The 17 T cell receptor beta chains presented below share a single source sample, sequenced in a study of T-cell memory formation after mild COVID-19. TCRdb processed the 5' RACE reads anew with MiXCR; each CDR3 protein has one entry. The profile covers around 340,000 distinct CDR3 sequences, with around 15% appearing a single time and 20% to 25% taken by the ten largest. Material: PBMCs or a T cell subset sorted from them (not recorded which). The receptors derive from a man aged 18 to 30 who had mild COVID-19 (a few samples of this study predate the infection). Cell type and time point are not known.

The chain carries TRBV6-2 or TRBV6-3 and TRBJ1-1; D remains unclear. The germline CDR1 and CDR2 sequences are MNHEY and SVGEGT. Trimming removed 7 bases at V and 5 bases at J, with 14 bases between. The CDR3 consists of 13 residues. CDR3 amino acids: CASNTWVGTEAFF. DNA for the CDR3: TGTGCCAGCAATACGTGGGTGGGGACTGAAGCTTTCTTT.

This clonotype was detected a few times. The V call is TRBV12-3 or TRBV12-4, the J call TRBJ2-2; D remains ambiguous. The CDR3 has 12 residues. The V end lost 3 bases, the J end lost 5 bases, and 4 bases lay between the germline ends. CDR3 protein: CASSFETGELFF. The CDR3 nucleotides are TGTGCCAGCAGTTTTGAGACCGGGGAGCTGTTTTTT.

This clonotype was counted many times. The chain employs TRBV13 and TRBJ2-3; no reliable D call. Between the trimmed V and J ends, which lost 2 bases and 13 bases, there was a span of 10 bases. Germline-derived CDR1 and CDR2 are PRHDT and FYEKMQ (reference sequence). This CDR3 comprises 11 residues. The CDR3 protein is CASSLNGPEYF. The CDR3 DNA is TGTGCCAGCAGCTTAAATGGTCCGGAGTATTTT.

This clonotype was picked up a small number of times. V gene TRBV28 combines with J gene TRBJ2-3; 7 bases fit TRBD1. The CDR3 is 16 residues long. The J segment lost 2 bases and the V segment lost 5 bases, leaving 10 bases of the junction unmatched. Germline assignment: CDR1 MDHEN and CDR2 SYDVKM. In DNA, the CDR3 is TGTGCCAGCAGTGTCTCCGGGACAGACCTCACAGATACGCAGTATTTT. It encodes CASSVSGTDLTDTQYF.

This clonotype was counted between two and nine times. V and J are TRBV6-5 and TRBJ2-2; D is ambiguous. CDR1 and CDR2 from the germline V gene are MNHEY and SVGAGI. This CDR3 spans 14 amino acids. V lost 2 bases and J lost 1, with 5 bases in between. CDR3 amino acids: CASSYHGNTGELFF. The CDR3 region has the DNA TGTGCCAGCAGTTACCACGGGAACACCGGGGAGCTGTTTTTT.

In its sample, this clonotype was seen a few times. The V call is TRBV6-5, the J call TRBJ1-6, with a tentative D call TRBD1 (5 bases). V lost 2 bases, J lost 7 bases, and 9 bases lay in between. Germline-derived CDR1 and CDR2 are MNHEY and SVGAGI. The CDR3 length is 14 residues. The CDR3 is CASSYQGWNSPLHF. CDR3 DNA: TGTGCCAGCAGTTACCAGGGATGGAATTCACCCCTCCACTTT.

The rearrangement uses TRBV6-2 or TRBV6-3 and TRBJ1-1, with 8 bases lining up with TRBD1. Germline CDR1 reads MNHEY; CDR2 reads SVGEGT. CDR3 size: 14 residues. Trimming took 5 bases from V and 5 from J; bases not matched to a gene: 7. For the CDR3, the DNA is TGTGCCAGCAGTCAATCGGACAGGGCGACTGAAGCTTTCTTT. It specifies CASSQSDRATEAFF.

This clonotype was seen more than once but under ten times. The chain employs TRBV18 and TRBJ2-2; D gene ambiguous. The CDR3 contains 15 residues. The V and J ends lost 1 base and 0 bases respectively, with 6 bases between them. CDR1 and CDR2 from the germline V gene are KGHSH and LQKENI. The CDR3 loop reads CASSPRQANTGELFF. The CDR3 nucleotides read TGTGCCAGCTCACCACGGCAGGCGAACACCGGGGAGCTGTTTTTT.

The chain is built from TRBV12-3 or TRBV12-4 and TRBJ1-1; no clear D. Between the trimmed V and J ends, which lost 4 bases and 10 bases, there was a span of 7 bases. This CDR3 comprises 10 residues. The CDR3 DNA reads TGTGCCAGCAGTTCCCTGGTAGCTTTCTTT. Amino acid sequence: CASSSLVAFF.

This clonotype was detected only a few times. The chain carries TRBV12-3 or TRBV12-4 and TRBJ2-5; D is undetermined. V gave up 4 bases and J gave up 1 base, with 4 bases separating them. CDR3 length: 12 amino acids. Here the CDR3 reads CASSSLQETQYF. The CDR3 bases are TGTGCCAGCAGTTCGCTCCAAGAGACCCAGTACTTC.

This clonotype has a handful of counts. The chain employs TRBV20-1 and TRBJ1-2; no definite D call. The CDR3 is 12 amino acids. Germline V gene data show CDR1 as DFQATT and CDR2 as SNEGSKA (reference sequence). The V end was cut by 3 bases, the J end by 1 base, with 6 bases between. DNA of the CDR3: TGCAGTGCTAGGGCAGATAACTATGGCTACACCTTC. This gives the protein CSARADNYGYTF.

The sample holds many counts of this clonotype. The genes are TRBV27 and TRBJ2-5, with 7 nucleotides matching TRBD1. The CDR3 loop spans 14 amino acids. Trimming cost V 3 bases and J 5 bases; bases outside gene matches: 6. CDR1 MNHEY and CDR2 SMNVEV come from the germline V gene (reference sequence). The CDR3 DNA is TGTGCCAGCAGTTTCCGGACAGGACTGGAGACCCAGTACTTC. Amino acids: CASSFRTGLETQYF.

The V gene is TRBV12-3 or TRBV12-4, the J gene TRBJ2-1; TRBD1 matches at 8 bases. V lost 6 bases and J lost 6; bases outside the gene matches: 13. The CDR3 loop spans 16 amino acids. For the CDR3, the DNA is TGTGCCAGCAGCCCTCCTTGGGACAGGTTGGCCAATGAGCAGTTCTTC. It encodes CASSPPWDRLANEQFF.

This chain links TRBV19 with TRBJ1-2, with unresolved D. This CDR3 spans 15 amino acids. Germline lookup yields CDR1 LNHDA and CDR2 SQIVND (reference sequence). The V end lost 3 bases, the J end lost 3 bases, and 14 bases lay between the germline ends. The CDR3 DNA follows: TGTGCCAGTAGTATGCCGGGCAGGTGGGACTATGGCTACACCTTC. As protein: CASSMPGRWDYGYTF.

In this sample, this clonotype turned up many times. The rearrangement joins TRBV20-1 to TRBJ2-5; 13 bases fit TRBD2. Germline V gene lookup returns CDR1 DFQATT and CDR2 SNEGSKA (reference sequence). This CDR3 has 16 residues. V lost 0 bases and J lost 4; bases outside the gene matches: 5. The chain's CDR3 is CSARDTSGGAAETQYF. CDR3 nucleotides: TGCAGTGCTAGAGATACTAGCGGGGGGGCCGCAGAGACCCAGTACTTC.

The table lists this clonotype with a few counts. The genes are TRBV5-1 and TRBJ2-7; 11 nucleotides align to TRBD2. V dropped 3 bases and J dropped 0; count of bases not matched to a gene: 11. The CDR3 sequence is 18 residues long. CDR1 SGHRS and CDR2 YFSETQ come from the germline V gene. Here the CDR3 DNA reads TGCGCCAGCAGCTCCCAGAGTAGCGGGGGGGCCACCTCCTACGAGCAGTACTTC. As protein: CASSSQSSGGATSYEQYF. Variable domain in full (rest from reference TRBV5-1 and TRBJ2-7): KAGVTQTPRYLIKTRGQQVTLSCSPISGHRSVSWYQQTPGQGLQFLFEYFSETQRNKGNFPGRFSGRQFSNSRSEMNVSTLELGDSALYLCASSSQSSGGATSYEQYFGPGTRLTVT.

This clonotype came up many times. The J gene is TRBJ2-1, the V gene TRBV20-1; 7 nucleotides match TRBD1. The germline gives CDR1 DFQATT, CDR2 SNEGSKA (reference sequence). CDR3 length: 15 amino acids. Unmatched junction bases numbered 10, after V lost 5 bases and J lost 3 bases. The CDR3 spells CSAPKDWTGYNEQFF. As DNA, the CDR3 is TGCAGTGCTCCGAAAGATTGGACAGGCTACAATGAGCAGTTCTTC.